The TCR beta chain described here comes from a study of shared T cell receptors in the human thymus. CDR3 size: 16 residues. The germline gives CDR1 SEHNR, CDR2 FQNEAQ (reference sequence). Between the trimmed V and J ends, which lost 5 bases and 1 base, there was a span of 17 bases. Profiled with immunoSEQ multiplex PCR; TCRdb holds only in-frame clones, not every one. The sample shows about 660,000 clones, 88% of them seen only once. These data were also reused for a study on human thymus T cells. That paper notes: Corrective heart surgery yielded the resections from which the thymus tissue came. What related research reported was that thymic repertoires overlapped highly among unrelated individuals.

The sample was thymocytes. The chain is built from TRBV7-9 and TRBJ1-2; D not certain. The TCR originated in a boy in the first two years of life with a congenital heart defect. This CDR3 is CASSPRVFGVNYGYTF. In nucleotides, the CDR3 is TGTGCCAGCAGCCCTCGTGTCTTCGGGGTTAACTATGGCTACACCTTC.